The rows below give T cell receptor beta chains drawn from one sample of a study of CD8+CD57+ T cells in acquired aplastic anemia. TCRdb processed the reads anew with MiXCR; each CDR3 protein has one entry. This sample has 95,000 to 150,000 distinct CDR3 sequences; over 55% occur once, and the top ten carry about 31%. The sample consisted of sorted CD4+, CD8+, or CD8+CD57+ T cells (not recorded which) from PBMCs. The origin of the receptors is a human donor with aplastic anemia. CDR3s include the opening cysteine and the closing phenylalanine or tryptophan. The D gene is left open where the match is weak. Size is stated for part of the rows, as once, few or many counts, or as a class when the clone is expanded.

TRBV7-8	TRBD2	-	TRBJ2-1	CASSGAGGWNEQFF	TGTGCCAGCAGCGGAGCGGGGGGGTGGAATGAGCAGTTCTTC
TRBV29-1	-	-	TRBJ2-7	CSGLEDYEQYF	TGCAGCGGGCTGGAGGATTACGAGCAGTACTTC
TRBV5-4	-	-	TRBJ2-5	CTSSLSLGETQYF	TGTACCAGCAGCTTGTCCCTGGGAGAGACCCAGTACTTC
TRBV15	-	many	TRBJ2-1	CATSNPPGGRNEQFF	TGTGCCACCAGCAACCCACCTGGAGGTCGCAATGAGCAGTTCTTC
TRBV4-1	-	many	TRBJ1-1	CASNVGAAMNTEAFF	TGCGCCAGCAACGTCGGGGCGGCTATGAACACTGAAGCTTTCTTT
TRBV25-1	TRBD1	few	TRBJ2-1	CASSVTGGNEQFF	TGTGCCAGCAGTGTGACAGGGGGCAATGAGCAGTTCTTC
TRBV19	-	-	TRBJ1-1	CASKVGMNTEALF	TGTGCCAGTAAAGTGGGGATGAACACTGAAGCTTTATTT
TRBV11-1	-	-	TRBJ1-2	CASSSKRSGPVYGYTF	TGTGCCAGCAGCTCAAAACGGTCAGGGCCAGTCTATGGCTACACCTTC
TRBV29-1	-	-	TRBJ1-5	CSVTVGGEQPQHF	TGCAGCGTGACTGTGGGAGGGGAACAGCCCCAGCATTTT
TRBV24-1	-	-	TRBJ1-1	CATSDLGNTEAFF	TGTGCCACCAGTGATTTAGGGAACACTGAAGCTTTCTTT
TRBV3-1	TRBD2	-	TRBJ2-7	CASRTSGGYERYF	TGTGCCAGCAGGACTAGCGGGGGTTACGAGCGGTACTTC
TRBV20-1	-	few	TRBJ1-2	CSAREFHVGAGDGYTF	TGCAGTGCTAGAGAATTTCATGTAGGGGCCGGGGATGGCTACACCTTC
TRBV10-3	-	-	TRBJ1-3	CAIRLSGNTIYF	TGTGCCATCAGACTATCGGGAAACACCATATATTTT
TRBV2	TRBD1	-	TRBJ1-1	CASTGQGGLNTEAFF	TGTGCCAGCACGGGACAGGGGGGGTTGAACACTGAAGCTTTCTTT
TRBV5-6	-	-	TRBJ2-7	CASRDGGTTNEQYF	TGTGCCAGCAGAGATGGGGGCACAACGAACGAGCAGTACTTC
TRBV11-2	-	-	TRBJ2-3	CASSFKSSGADTQYF	TGTGCCAGCAGCTTCAAATCCAGTGGTGCAGATACGCAGTATTTT
TRBV5-5	TRBD1	-	TRBJ1-2	CASSFPGQPNVRYTF	TGTGCCAGCAGCTTTCCGGGACAGCCGAACGTCCGCTACACCTTC
TRBV19	-	few	TRBJ1-6	CASSMGKNSPLHF	TGTGCCAGTAGTATGGGCAAAAATTCACCCCTCCACTTT
TRBV29-1	TRBD1	-	TRBJ2-7	CSVERTGGRGYEQYF	TGCAGCGTTGAGCGGACAGGGGGCCGGGGCTACGAGCAGTACTTC
TRBV7-9	-	-	TRBJ2-5	CASSSDPMVETQYF	TGTGCCAGCAGCTCAGACCCAATGGTGGAGACCCAGTACTTC
TRBV5-1	-	-	TRBJ2-1	CASSLDLSSYNEQFF	TGCGCCAGCAGCCTTGACTTGAGCTCCTACAATGAGCAGTTCTTC
TRBV7-7	-	-	TRBJ1-1	CASSPAPEGEAFF	TGTGCCAGCAGCCCCGCCCCCGAGGGTGAAGCTTTCTTT
TRBV10-3	-	-	TRBJ1-2	CAISAGAVSGYTF	TGTGCCATCAGTGCGGGGGCAGTAAGTGGCTACACCTTC
TRBV20-1	TRBD2	many	TRBJ2-7	CSARNLAGNEQYF	TGCAGTGCTAGGAATCTAGCGGGGAACGAGCAGTACTTC
TRBV29-1	-	-	TRBJ1-5	CSVEDPPGAHQPQHF	TGCAGCGTTGAAGATCCCCCAGGGGCCCATCAGCCCCAGCATTTT
TRBV7-9	-	-	TRBJ2-2	CASSPLAVGELFF	TGTGCCAGCAGCCCCTTGGCGGTAGGGGAGCTGTTTTTT
TRBV24-1	TRBD1	few	TRBJ1-5	CATSDNRGRQPQHF	TGTGCCACCAGTGATAACAGGGGCCGCCAGCCCCAGCATTTT
TRBV20-1	-	-	TRBJ2-7	CSAGGGSAYEQYF	TGCAGTGCTGGGGGCGGTTCTGCCTACGAGCAGTACTTC
TRBV7-2	TRBD1	-	TRBJ2-7	CASSLVKQGTYEQYF	TGTGCCAGCAGCTTAGTGAAACAGGGGACCTACGAGCAGTACTTC
TRBV19	-	-	TRBJ1-2	CASSMGAPNYGYTF	TGTGCCAGTAGTATGGGGGCCCCTAACTATGGCTACACCTTC
TRBV25-1	TRBD1	-	TRBJ2-3	CASSDSDRGADTQYF	TGTGCCAGCAGTGACTCTGACAGGGGTGCAGATACGCAGTATTTT
TRBV10-3	TRBD1	once	TRBJ1-4	CAIKGTGDEKLFF	TGTGCCATCAAAGGGACAGGGGATGAAAAACTGTTTTTT
TRBV29-1	-	-	TRBJ1-2	CSDKSLTGYGYTF	TGCAGCGACAAATCCTTGACGGGCTATGGCTACACCTTC
TRBV25-1	-	-	TRBJ1-4	CASSQGTPGKLFF	TGTGCCAGCAGTCAGGGGACCCCAGGAAAACTGTTTTTT
TRBV11-2	TRBD1	-	TRBJ2-5	CASSLATGGYQETQYF	TGTGCCAGCAGCTTAGCCACAGGGGGATACCAAGAGACCCAGTACTTC
TRBV20-1	TRBD2	-	TRBJ2-3	CSARGSGTSGTELDTQYF	TGCAGTGCTAGAGGGTCCGGGACTAGCGGCACTGAACTAGATACGCAGTATTTT
TRBV7-2	TRBD2	many	TRBJ2-1	CASSLGLAGEEQFF	TGTGCCAGCAGCTTAGGGCTAGCGGGAGAGGAGCAGTTCTTC
TRBV20-1	TRBD2	-	TRBJ2-1	CSARDRLAGARDEQFF	TGCAGTGCTAGAGATCGGCTAGCGGGGGCCAGAGATGAGCAGTTCTTC
TRBV20-1	-	once	TRBJ2-3	CSASSPVPDTQYF	TGCAGTGCTAGTTCTCCCGTGCCAGATACGCAGTATTTT
TRBV5-1	-	-	TRBJ2-7	CASSPTAGSRYEQYF	TGCGCCAGCAGCCCGACCGCCGGGTCCCGCTACGAGCAGTACTTC
TRBV7-8	TRBD2	-	TRBJ2-1	CASSLGDYSHEQFF	TGTGCCAGCAGCTTAGGGGACTATAGCCATGAGCAGTTCTTC
TRBV19	-	-	TRBJ2-7	CASSMGFSSYEQYF	TGTGCCAGTAGTATGGGCTTTAGCTCCTACGAGCAGTACTTC